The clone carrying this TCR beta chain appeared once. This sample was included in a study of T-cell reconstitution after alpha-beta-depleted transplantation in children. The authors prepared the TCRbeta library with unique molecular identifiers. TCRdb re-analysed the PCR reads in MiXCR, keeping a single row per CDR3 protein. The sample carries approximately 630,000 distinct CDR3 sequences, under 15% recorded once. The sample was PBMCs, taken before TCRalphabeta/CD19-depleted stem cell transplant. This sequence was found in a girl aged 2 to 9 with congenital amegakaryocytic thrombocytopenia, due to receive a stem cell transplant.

As DNA, the CDR3 is TGCAGCGTTCTACAGAACACCGGGGAGCTGTTTTTT. It yields the protein CSVLQNTGELFF. The V call is TRBV29-1, the J call TRBJ2-2; D is unclear. The CDR3 extends over 12 amino acids. The V gene lost 5 bases and the J gene lost 1 base, with 5 bases spanning the gap. Germline CDR1 is SQVTM and CDR2 is ANQGSEA.